The clone carrying this TCR beta chain turned up a few times. The CDR3 sequence is 15 residues long. CDR1 is LGHNT, CDR2 FRNRAP, per germline. V shed 5 bases and J shed 6 bases, with 17 bases lying between them. The data stem from a study of shared T cell receptors in the human thymus. Clones were read by immunoSEQ multiplex PCR, and TCRdb kept only the in-frame ones, dropping some. The sample has around 730,000 clones, over 75% seen once. The same sample was also studied in work on human thymus T cells. Per that paper: Infants served as donors; they were healthy and Finnish and were having corrective surgery for congenital heart defects.

This rearrangement joins TRBV12-5 to TRBJ1-5; D may be TRBD1 (5 bases). The receptor's source is a girl under two years old with a congenital heart defect. The sample taken for sequencing was thymocytes. CDR3 residues: CASGIGEGIRQPQHF. The DNA for the CDR3 is TGTGCTAGTGGTATCGGGGAGGGGATACGTCAGCCCCAGCATTTT.